This T cell receptor (beta chain) was profiled in a study of shared clonotypes between healthy human individuals. On the study more broadly: Each donor's CD4 naive and CD4 memory cells filled three plates apiece, CD8 naive two, and CD8 memory one. The study's findings and limits: Sampling included only blood; tissue repertoires likely differ.

V was pared by 0 bases and J by 2 bases, with 13 bases between. CDR3 size: 15 residues. Germline V gives CDR1 GTSNPN, CDR2 SVGIG (reference sequence). Sorted-subset replicate PCRs used 150 to 200 ng of genomic DNA. This amount corresponded to some 30,000 T cell genomes. The data were produced by immunoSEQ multiplex PCR, yet TCRdb's version contains in-frame clones alone and is incomplete. The sample lists some 2,100,000 clones, approximately 96% occurring once. Subsets obtained from CD4+ cells comprised CD45RA+ naive and CD45RA-negative memory cells. The sample holds a few counts of this clone. The antigen is not known.

The chain couples TRBV30 to TRBJ1-1; tentatively, D is TRBD1 (6 bases). Sequenced sample: naive CD4+ T cells sorted from blood. The subset was: CD45RA+ positively selected. The TCR comes from a young man in good health. Here the CDR3 reads CAWSVGRTVNTEAFF. In DNA form, the CDR3 reads TGTGCCTGGAGTGTAGGAAGGACAGTCAACACTGAAGCTTTCTTT.